One and the same sample provided the 30 T cell receptor beta chains below, sequenced in a study of CD8 T cells in ankylosing spondylitis. TCRdb fed the 5' RACE reads into MiXCR, producing one record per CDR3 protein. The sample carries over 110,000 distinct CDR3 sequences, approximately 9.2% recorded once. The sequencing sample was made of synovial fluid, either unsorted or a sorted T cell fraction (not recorded which). The receptors stem from a male donor with ankylosing spondylitis.

This clonotype was observed a handful of times. The CDR3 DNA reads TGCAGCGTTGATCCGGGGGGAGAAAACATTCAGTACTTC. Translated: CSVDPGGENIQYF. The chain uses TRBV29-1 and TRBJ2-4; 7 bases match TRBD2. V shed 3 bases, J shed 5 bases, and the junction held 4 bases outside the gene matches. Germline V CDR1 and CDR2: SQVTM, ANQGSEA. The CDR3 is 13 amino acids.

This clonotype was observed many times. This chain's CDR3 is CASSPRQGHNTGELFF. The DNA for the CDR3 is TGTGCCAGCAGCCCTAGACAGGGGCACAACACCGGGGAGCTGTTTTTT. The chain combines TRBV3-1 with TRBJ2-2; 8 nucleotides match TRBD1. There are 16 residues in the CDR3. The trim removed 4 bases at V and 2 bases at J, leaving 6 bases unmatched. Looked up from germline, CDR1 is LGHDT and CDR2 is YNNKEL (reference sequence).

This clonotype was seen at least ten times. The rearrangement joins TRBV7-8 to TRBJ1-3; a weak D match, TRBD1 (6 bases). CDR1 and CDR2 from the germline V gene are SGHVS and FQNEAQ. V was clipped by 1 base and J by 4 bases, with 11 bases between them. The CDR3 is 15 residues long. The CDR3 region is CASSLDRVGGNTIYF. Here the CDR3 DNA reads TGTGCCAGCAGCTTAGACAGGGTGGGAGGAAACACCATATATTTT.

V is TRBV4-3 and J is TRBJ1-5; no definite D call. V was cut by 0 bases and J by 5 bases, with 5 bases left in between. The germline CDR1 and CDR2 sequences are LGHNA and YSLEER. CDR3 size: 13 residues. The CDR3 here is CASSQEYHQPQHF. CDR3 bases: TGCGCCAGCAGCCAAGAGTACCATCAGCCCCAGCATTTT.

The chain carries TRBV3-1 and TRBJ2-1, with TRBD2 identical over 11 bases. Trimming removed 1 base from V and 4 bases from J; junction bases left unmatched: 9. The germline CDR1 and CDR2 sequences are LGHDT and YNNKEL (reference sequence). This CDR3 spans 18 amino acids. This chain's CDR3 is CASSQGLAGGPSYNEQFF. CDR3 DNA: TGTGCCAGCAGCCAAGGCTTAGCGGGAGGGCCTTCATACAATGAGCAGTTCTTC.

This clonotype is medium-sized. This chain links TRBV9 with TRBJ2-1; D not resolved. Germline CDR1 SGDLS, CDR2 YYNGEE. Trimming pared 6 bases from V and 1 base from J, leaving 11 bases between. The CDR3 runs to 14 residues. Here the CDR3 reads CASTPLGSYNEQFF. In nucleotides, the CDR3 is TGTGCCAGCACCCCCCTCGGGTCCTACAATGAGCAGTTCTTC.

This clonotype showed up many times. The CDR3 loop reads CASSQVIGQGTGELFF. CDR3 bases: TGCGCCAGCAGCCAAGTTATAGGACAGGGGACCGGGGAGCTGTTTTTT. The rearrangement links TRBV4-3 to TRBJ2-2; TRBD1 matches at 9 bases. CDR3 size: 16 residues. V lost 1 base and J lost 5; bases outside the gene matches: 5. Germline values: CDR1 LGHNA, CDR2 YSLEER.

This clonotype was picked up a small number of times. The chain links TRBV18 to TRBJ2-1, with D uncertain. Trimming took off 6 bases at V and 6 bases at J, with 12 bases between the two ends. CDR3 length equals 13 residues. Per germline, CDR1 KGHSH and CDR2 LQKENI. This CDR3 reads CASSQEGINEQFF. Here the CDR3 DNA reads TGTGCCAGCTCCCAGGAAGGAATCAATGAGCAGTTCTTC. The full variable domain, its missing parts supplied by reference TRBV18 and TRBJ2-1, is NAGVMQNPRHLVRRRGQEARLRCSPMKGHSHVYWYRQLPEEGLKFMVYLQKENIIDESGMPKERFSAEFPKEGPSILRIQQVVRGDSAAYFCASSQEGINEQFFGPGTRLTVL.

The sample holds many counts of this clonotype. The V call is TRBV11-2, the J call TRBJ1-1, with a possible D match to TRBD1 (5 bases). Germline assignment: CDR1 SGHAT and CDR2 FQNNGV. The CDR3 is 13 amino acids. Trimming shortened V by 6 bases and J by 1 base, and 9 bases separated the two germline ends. CDR3 nucleotide sequence: TGTGCCAGCAGTTCCGACAGGAACACTGAAGCTTTCTTT. Residues: CASSSDRNTEAFF. The whole variable domain, remainder taken from reference TRBV11-2 and TRBJ1-1, is EAGVAQSPRYKIIEKRQSVAFWCNPISGHATLYWYQQILGQGPKLLIQFQNNGVVDDSQLPKDRFSAERLKGVDSTLKIQPAKLEDSAVYLCASSSDRNTEAFFGQGTRLTVV.

J is TRBJ1-1 and V is TRBV20-1; weak D call: TRBD1 (5 bases). The germline gives CDR1 DFQATT, CDR2 SNEGSKA (reference sequence). V lost 6 bases and J lost 0, with 8 bases in between. The CDR3 is made up of 12 amino acids. CDR3 nucleotides: TGCAGTGCCGGGGGACTGAACACTGAAGCTTTCTTT. Its translation is CSAGGLNTEAFF.

In its sample, this clonotype was seen many times. The chain employs TRBV5-5 and TRBJ1-2; D gene unclear. The CDR3 extends over 13 amino acids. Germline V gene lookup returns CDR1 SGHKS and CDR2 YYEKEE (reference sequence). Trimming took off 4 bases at V and 10 bases at J, with 17 bases between the two ends. DNA for the CDR3: TGTGCCAGCAGCGTTGACGAGGGATCACCCTACACCTTC. The encoded protein is CASSVDEGSPYTF.

This clonotype was found many times. This chain connects TRBV12-3 or TRBV12-4 to TRBJ2-2, with D maybe TRBD2 (6 bases). Deletions cut 4 bases from V and 5 bases from J, with 11 bases between. The CDR3 length is 14 residues. The CDR3 sequence is CASSWDSGTGELFF. The CDR3 bases are TGTGCCAGCAGTTGGGACTCTGGAACCGGGGAGCTGTTTTTT.

This clonotype was detected ten times or more. The chain carries TRBV6-5 and TRBJ2-1; tentatively, D is TRBD2 (6 bases). CDR1 and CDR2 (germline): MNHEY, SVGAGI. With 0 bases removed from V and 4 bases from J, the gap between germline ends came to 10 bases. The CDR3 runs to 15 residues. The CDR3 loop reads CASSYSSGLYNEQFF. The CDR3 DNA sequence: TGTGCCAGCAGTTACTCAAGCGGACTATACAATGAGCAGTTCTTC.

This chain links TRBV20-1 with TRBJ2-7; the match to TRBD1 covers 9 bases. CDR3 length equals 15 residues. Losses at the gene ends were 0 bases for V and 6 bases for J; bases not matched to a gene: 9. The germline gives CDR1 DFQATT, CDR2 SNEGSKA (reference sequence). The CDR3 region has the DNA TGCAGTGCTAGAGATACCCCACAGGGGGCGTCCGAGCAGTACTTC. Its protein is CSARDTPQGASEQYF.

The V gene is TRBV29-1, the J gene TRBJ2-7; no firm D call. The CDR3 runs to 11 residues. Trimming removed 4 bases from V and 3 bases from J, with 7 bases in between. Per germline, CDR1 SQVTM and CDR2 ANQGSEA. The CDR3 here is CSVGQLYEQYF. In DNA form, the CDR3 reads TGCAGCGTTGGGCAGCTCTACGAGCAGTACTTC.

The rearrangement uses TRBV20-1 and TRBJ2-5, with TRBD1 matching 7 bases. J was trimmed by 0 bases and V by 5 bases; bases with no gene match: 6. This CDR3 comprises 14 residues. Germline assignment: CDR1 DFQATT and CDR2 SNEGSKA (reference sequence). The DNA of the CDR3 is TGCAGTGCTTTTGGGACAGACCACCAAGAGACCCAGTACTTC. It specifies CSAFGTDHQETQYF.

This clonotype was counted ten times or more. The genes are TRBV6-5 and TRBJ1-1; no definite D call. The germline gives CDR1 MNHEY, CDR2 SVGAGI. The CDR3 loop spans 15 amino acids. Trimming shortened V by 2 bases and J by 0 bases, and 10 bases separated the two germline ends. CDR3 bases: TGTGCCAGCAGTTACAACAGACTAATGAACACTGAAGCTTTCTTT. It is translated as CASSYNRLMNTEAFF.

This clonotype was picked up many times. The rearrangement links TRBV5-1 to TRBJ2-2, with D possibly TRBD1 on 5 matching bases. CDR1 and CDR2 from the germline V gene are SGHRS and YFSETQ. Trimming left V 1 base short and J 1 base short, with 11 bases between. The CDR3 sequence is 16 residues long. CDR3 DNA sequence: TGCGCCAGCAGCTTGTGGGGCGGCGTGAACACCGGGGAGCTGTTTTTT. Translation gives CASSLWGGVNTGELFF. Using reference TRBV5-1 and TRBJ2-2 for the parts outside the CDR3, the full variable domain is KAGVTQTPRYLIKTRGQQVTLSCSPISGHRSVSWYQQTPGQGLQFLFEYFSETQRNKGNFPGRFSGRQFSNSRSEMNVSTLELGDSALYLCASSLWGGVNTGELFFGEGSRLTVL.

There are many counts of this clonotype. CDR3 coding DNA: TGTGCCAGCAGCACTAGACAGAACTATGGCTACACCTTC. Its protein product is CASSTRQNYGYTF. The genes are TRBV27 and TRBJ1-2, with D possibly TRBD1 on 5 matching bases. The V gene lost 6 bases and the J gene lost 2 bases, with 10 bases spanning the gap. CDR3 length equals 13 residues. Germline assignment: CDR1 MNHEY and CDR2 SMNVEV (reference sequence).

The chain links TRBV5-1 to TRBJ1-5; D perhaps matches TRBD1 (5 bases). Trimming removed 1 base from V and 1 base from J, with 9 bases in between. CDR3 size: 15 residues. Germline lookup yields CDR1 SGHRS and CDR2 YFSETQ. The CDR3 spells CASSLTGNSNQPQHF. CDR3 bases: TGCGCCAGCAGCTTGACAGGAAACAGCAATCAGCCCCAGCATTTT.

Comment on this clonotype: The conserved final phenylalanine or tryptophan is absent from the CDR3, which likely points to a read error. V gene TRBV28 combines with J gene TRBJ1-1; TRBD1 matches 7 bases. The CDR3 has 14 residues. J was trimmed by 0 bases and V by 6 bases; bases with no gene match: 4. The germline CDR1 and CDR2 sequences are MDHEN and SYDVKM. The CDR3 reads CASRSDRVNTEAFL. The CDR3 region has the DNA TGTGCCAGCAGGAGTGACAGGGTGAACACTGAAGCTTTCCTT.

In its sample, this clonotype was seen a few times. J is TRBJ2-2 and V is TRBV12-3 or TRBV12-4; possible D gene TRBD1, 6 bases. Trimming removed 8 bases at V and 7 bases at J, with 11 bases between. CDR3 size: 12 residues. CDR3 sequence: CASAQGIGELFF. In DNA, the CDR3 is TGTGCCAGCGCACAGGGTATCGGGGAGCTGTTTTTT.

This chain links TRBV11-2 with TRBJ1-6, with a tentative D call TRBD1 (5 bases). The CDR3 extends over 14 amino acids. V lost 4 bases and J 10 bases, leaving 14 bases between the germline ends. The germline V gene has CDR1 SGHAT and CDR2 FQNNGV. The CDR3 reads CASSSDSRASPLHF. CDR3 nucleotides: TGTGCCAGCAGCTCAGACAGTAGGGCATCACCCCTCCACTTT.

Of note for this clonotype: It is likely a read error, because the conserved phenylalanine at the end of the CDR3 is missing. The limits of the CDR3 on the DNA are not certain, so only TCRdb's listed CDR3 is given. The J gene is TRBJ1-6, the V gene TRBV20-1; the table's D call of TRBD1 was not tested on the DNA. Germline V gene sequence: CDR1 DFQATT, CDR2 SNEGSKA (reference sequence). The CDR3 totals 12 residues, both ends included. CDR3 region: CSARAPDTAPIV.

This clonotype appeared once. A much larger clone is a single base away; this may be a read error. V gene TRBV5-4 combines with J gene TRBJ1-6; D call uncertain. Germline lookup yields CDR1 SGHNT and CDR2 YYREEE (reference sequence). The CDR3 extends over 18 amino acids. CDR3 protein: CASRLGLGISSYNSPLHF. CDR3 nucleotides: TGTGCCAGCAGATTGGGATTAGGGATTAGCTCCTATAATTCACCCCTCCACTTT.

This clonotype was observed many times. The chain carries TRBV27 and TRBJ2-1, with a possible D match to TRBD2 (6 bases). V was cut by 6 bases and J by 4 bases, with 19 bases left in between. The germline gives CDR1 MNHEY, CDR2 SMNVEV (reference sequence). This CDR3 has 16 amino acids. Here the CDR3 DNA reads TGTGCCAGCAGCCCCTTAGGCGGGATCGGGTACAATGAGCAGTTCTTC. It codes for CASSPLGGIGYNEQFF.

This clonotype was picked up many times. The V call is TRBV7-3, the J call TRBJ2-2, with 7 bases identical to TRBD2. J was trimmed by 4 bases and V by 4 bases; bases with no gene match: 3. This CDR3 contains 14 residues. The germline V gene encodes CDR1 SGHTA and CDR2 FQGTGA. In DNA form, the CDR3 reads TGTGCCAGCAGCTCGGGACTAACCACCGGGGAGCTGTTTTTT. It codes for CASSSGLTTGELFF.

This clonotype turned up a few times. This chain uses TRBV6-2 or TRBV6-3 with TRBJ2-3, with D possibly matching TRBD2 (6 bases). This CDR3 has 15 amino acids. Germline V lookup: CDR1 MNHEY, CDR2 SVGEGT. Trimming removed 5 bases from V and 2 bases from J, with 14 bases in between. The CDR3 loop is CASSPRGGYTDTQYF. The CDR3 DNA is TGTGCCAGCAGTCCGCGGGGCGGATACACAGATACGCAGTATTTT.

This clonotype was seen many times. The V gene is TRBV4-3, the J gene TRBJ2-5, with a possible D match to TRBD1 (7 bases). V was cut by 4 bases and J by 13 bases, with 19 bases left in between. This CDR3 region has 13 residues. Germline-derived CDR1 and CDR2 are LGHNA and YSLEER. CDR3 in amino acids: CASSPFAGGMPYF. For the CDR3, the DNA is TGCGCCAGCAGCCCATTCGCAGGGGGGATGCCGTACTTC.

In this sample, this clonotype turned up a few times. The chain uses TRBV7-2 and TRBJ2-5; TRBD2 is a possible D gene (5 bases). The CDR3 runs to 16 residues. Trimming took 1 base from V and 1 from J, leaving 13 bases between them. CDR1 is SGHTA and CDR2 is FQGNSA in the germline V gene. CDR3 loop: CASSLGFGRLQETQYF. DNA for the CDR3: TGTGCCAGCAGCTTAGGTTTTGGGAGACTCCAAGAGACCCAGTACTTC.